These 27 T cell receptor beta chains were sequenced from one sample in a study of control samples from healthy donors and cancer patients. Clones were sequenced by immunoSEQ multiplex PCR, and TCRdb holds only the in-frame ones, with some missing. The sample holds 350,000 to 450,000 clones, approximately 90% seen once. Sequenced: PBMCs. The origin of the receptors is a man aged 35-49 years with head and neck cancer.

V usage is TRBV4-3 and J usage is TRBJ2-2, with 11 bases matching TRBD2. CDR1 and CDR2 (germline): LGHNA, YSLEER. J was trimmed by 2 bases and V by 1 base; bases with no gene match: 9. This CDR3 has 19 residues. CDR3 protein: CASSQAGTGTSGNTGELFF. Here the CDR3 DNA reads TGCGCCAGCAGCCAAGCGGGCACCGGGACTAGCGGAAACACCGGGGAGCTGTTTTTT.

Here the CDR3 DNA reads TGTGCCAGTAGATCCGGGACTATAGGAAACGAGCAGTACTTC. Protein sequence: CASRSGTIGNEQYF. The J gene is TRBJ2-7, the V gene TRBV19, with 7 nucleotides matching TRBD2. V was clipped by 6 bases and J by 5 bases; unmatched bases: 10. The length of the CDR3 is 14 residues. CDR1 is LNHDA and CDR2 is SQIVND in the germline V gene (reference sequence).

The V and J genes are TRBV28 and TRBJ2-5, with unresolved D. The CDR3 totals 13 residues. The germline gives CDR1 MDHEN, CDR2 SYDVKM. Deletions cut 3 bases from V and 1 base from J, with 6 bases between. In DNA form, the CDR3 reads TGTGCCAGCAGTTTTGATATCCAAGAGACCCAGTACTTC. It encodes CASSFDIQETQYF.

The chain employs TRBV28 and TRBJ2-3, with D possibly being TRBD2 (6 bases). V was pared by 6 bases and J by 0 bases, with 16 bases between. This CDR3 is built from 16 residues. CDR1 MDHEN and CDR2 SYDVKM come from the germline V gene. CDR3 coding DNA: TGTGCCAGCAGCTCCCCCAGTAGCGGCAGCACAGATACGCAGTATTTT. This translates into CASSSPSSGSTDTQYF.

This sequence joins TRBV7-9 and TRBJ2-5, with D perhaps assigned TRBD1 or TRBD2 (5 bases each). The V gene lost 1 base and the J gene lost 2 bases, with 5 bases spanning the gap. Germline V gives CDR1 SEHNR, CDR2 FQNEAQ (reference sequence). This CDR3 is built from 13 residues. For the CDR3, the DNA is TGTGCCAGCAGCTTAGGGGGGCAAGAGACCCAGTACTTC. Protein product: CASSLGGQETQYF.

This clone appeared a single time. J is TRBJ2-2 and V is TRBV29-1; either TRBD1 or TRBD2 may supply D (6 bases each). The CDR3 spans 14 residues. V shed 4 bases and J shed 3 bases, with 12 bases lying between them. CDR1 is SQVTM, CDR2 ANQGSEA, per germline. Here the CDR3 reads CSVGGGSYTGELFF. The CDR3, as DNA: TGCAGCGTTGGAGGGGGGTCGTACACCGGGGAGCTGTTTTTT.

The V gene is TRBV6-5, the J gene TRBJ2-1, with 11 bases fitting TRBD2. The CDR3 is 15 amino acids. J was trimmed by 6 bases and V by 7 bases; bases with no gene match: 8. Germline lookup yields CDR1 MNHEY and CDR2 SVGAGI. The CDR3 coding sequence is TGTGCCAGCAAGCAACTAGCGGGGGCCCTCAATGAGCAGTTCTTC. This codes for CASKQLAGALNEQFF.

The gene calls are TRBV6-1 and TRBJ2-3; D may be TRBD1 (6 bases). The CDR3 runs to 15 residues. The germline gives CDR1 MNHNS, CDR2 SASEGT. V lost 2 bases, J lost 0 bases, and 9 bases lay in between. The CDR3 DNA is TGTGCCAGCAGTGAAAGACAGGCTAGCACAGATACGCAGTATTTT. Protein sequence: CASSERQASTDTQYF.

V usage is TRBV6-4 and J usage is TRBJ1-5; 7 bases match TRBD1. Unmatched junction bases numbered 10, after V lost 6 bases and J lost 5 bases. Germline V gene sequence: CDR1 MRHNA, CDR2 SNTAGT. The CDR3 extends over 15 amino acids. CDR3 coding DNA: TGTGCCAGCAGACTGATCACAGGGGAGGATCAGCCCCAGCATTTT. Translated: CASRLITGEDQPQHF.

This rearrangement joins TRBV7-9 to TRBJ2-1; D unresolved. Germline loops: CDR1 SEHNR, CDR2 FQNEAQ (reference sequence). The CDR3 length is 15 residues. The V end lost 3 bases, the J end lost 0 bases, and 9 bases lay between the germline ends. The CDR3 is CASSFAASSYNEQFF. The CDR3 bases are TGTGCCAGCAGCTTTGCCGCGAGCTCCTACAATGAGCAGTTCTTC.

The chain links TRBV30 to TRBJ2-1; D gene unclear. The CDR3 extends over 12 amino acids. The V and J ends lost 3 bases and 1 base respectively, with 4 bases between them. Germline values: CDR1 GTSNPN, CDR2 SVGIG (reference sequence). The CDR3 loop is CAWSRSYNEQFF. CDR3 bases: TGTGCCTGGAGCCGTTCCTACAATGAGCAGTTCTTC. Looking up the rest from reference TRBV30 and TRBJ2-1 gives the full variable domain: SQTIHQWPATLVQPVGSPLSLECTVEGTSNPNLYWYRQAAGRGLQLLFYSVGIGQISSEVPQNLSASRPQDRQFILSSKKLLLSDSGFYLCAWSRSYNEQFFGPGTRLTVL.

The chain is built from TRBV28 and TRBJ1-1; 10 bases are a match to TRBD1. Trimming took 7 bases from V and 7 from J; bases not matched to a gene: 9. Germline assignment: CDR1 MDHEN and CDR2 SYDVKM. The CDR3 is 14 residues long. The chain's CDR3 is CASNIRQGAIEAFF. CDR3 bases: TGTGCCAGCAATATACGACAGGGGGCGATTGAAGCTTTCTTT.

The genes are TRBV12-3 or TRBV12-4 and TRBJ1-1; no reliable D call. The V end lost 0 bases, the J end lost 4 bases, and 6 bases lay between the germline ends. This CDR3 has 13 amino acids. CDR3 sequence: CASSLAWGTEAFF. The CDR3 DNA follows: TGTGCCAGCAGTTTAGCGTGGGGCACTGAAGCTTTCTTT.

The chain has TRBV19 and TRBJ2-7; possible D gene TRBD1, 5 bases. Per germline, CDR1 LNHDA and CDR2 SQIVND (reference sequence). The length of the CDR3 is 18 residues. Trimming took off 1 base at V and 0 bases at J, with 19 bases between the two ends. This CDR3 is CASSIGPDIKRPSYEQYF. CDR3 nucleotides: TGTGCCAGTAGTATAGGACCGGACATAAAAAGACCCTCCTACGAGCAGTACTTC.

The chain joins TRBV28 to TRBJ1-5; D possibly corresponds to TRBD1 (5 bases). Trimming stripped 6 bases from V and 6 bases from J, with 18 bases between. This CDR3 contains 15 residues. Germline CDR1 reads MDHEN; CDR2 reads SYDVKM. The CDR3 sequence is CASSPAAGTSQPQHF. The CDR3, as DNA: TGTGCCAGCAGCCCCGCGGCAGGGACCAGTCAGCCCCAGCATTTT.

This sequence joins TRBV9 and TRBJ1-6; 7 bases are shared with TRBD1. Germline CDR1 reads SGDLS; CDR2 reads YYNGEE. The J segment lost 7 bases and the V segment lost 4 bases, leaving 14 bases of the junction unmatched. CDR3 length: 17 residues. CDR3 coding DNA: TGTGCCAGCAGCCCTAGGGACAGCGGCCCGAGGAATTCACCCCTCCACTTT. Protein sequence: CASSPRDSGPRNSPLHF.

V usage is TRBV30 and J usage is TRBJ1-5; possibly TRBD1 for D (5 bases). Trimming removed 3 bases from V and 9 bases from J, with 12 bases in between. This CDR3 has 12 amino acids. CDR1 is GTSNPN, CDR2 SVGIG, per germline (reference sequence). The CDR3 region is CAWRRTGGPQHF. Written as DNA, the CDR3 is TGTGCCTGGAGGCGGACCGGGGGGCCCCAGCATTTT.

The V and J genes are TRBV10-3 and TRBJ2-1; 9 bases match TRBD2. CDR3 size: 16 residues. The V and J ends lost 4 bases and 4 bases, in that order; junction bases with no gene match: 8. From germline, CDR1 is ENHRY and CDR2 SYGVKD. CDR3 sequence (DNA): TGTGCCATCAGTGGTGGAAGCGGGAGGCGTTACAATGAGCAGTTCTTC. This encodes CAISGGSGRRYNEQFF.

The V call is TRBV7-2, the J call TRBJ2-5, with TRBD1 matching over 10 bases. Trimming removed 4 bases from V and 5 bases from J; junction bases left unmatched: 4. The germline V gene encodes CDR1 SGHTA and CDR2 FQGNSA. The CDR3 has 14 residues. This chain's CDR3 is CASSWTGGDETQYF. The DNA of the CDR3 is TGTGCCAGCAGCTGGACAGGGGGAGACGAGACCCAGTACTTC.

The rearrangement joins TRBV10-2 to TRBJ1-1; the D gene is possibly TRBD1 (6 bases). V was trimmed by 2 bases and J by 6 bases, leaving 7 bases between them. Per germline, CDR1 WSHSY and CDR2 SAAADI. There are 12 residues in the CDR3. The CDR3 here is CASSEAGAEAFF. The CDR3 DNA is TGCGCCAGCAGTGAGGCAGGGGCTGAAGCTTTCTTT.

The V and J genes are TRBV18 and TRBJ2-5; 8 bases match TRBD2. Trimming at V came to 3 bases and at J to 1 base, leaving 4 bases not matched to a gene. The CDR3 sequence is 15 residues long. Germline V gene lookup returns CDR1 KGHSH and CDR2 LQKENI. The CDR3 DNA reads TGTGCCAGCTCACCCATAACTAGCGGCCAAGAGACCCAGTACTTC. Amino acid sequence: CASSPITSGQETQYF. The whole variable domain, filled in from reference TRBV18 and TRBJ2-5, reads NAGVMQNPRHLVRRRGQEARLRCSPMKGHSHVYWYRQLPEEGLKFMVYLQKENIIDESGMPKERFSAEFPKEGPSILRIQQVVRGDSAAYFCASSPITSGQETQYFGPGTRLLVL.

The CDR3 nucleotides are TGTGCCAGCAGTTCCTGGACTAGCGTTACGCAGTATTTT. It yields the protein CASSSWTSVTQYF. V is TRBV27 and J is TRBJ2-3, with 9 bases fitting TRBD2. Germline CDR1 is MNHEY and CDR2 is SMNVEV (reference sequence). V was pared by 4 bases and J by 8 bases, with 4 bases of the junction left unmatched. The CDR3 has 13 amino acids.

DNA of the CDR3: TGTGCCAGCAGCGTTAGCGCCTCGAACACCGGGGAGCTGTTTTTT. Translating gives CASSVSASNTGELFF. The chain joins TRBV9 to TRBJ2-2, with a possible D match to TRBD2 (5 bases). The CDR3 has 15 residues. The V end was cut by 2 bases, the J end by 0 bases, with 8 bases between. Germline lookup yields CDR1 SGDLS and CDR2 YYNGEE.

The rearrangement joins TRBV6-1 to TRBJ2-5; D call uncertain. The V gene's germline CDR1 is MNHNS and CDR2 SASEGT. The ends were cut back, 0 bases at V and 2 bases at J, with 7 bases in the middle. CDR3 length: 14 residues. The CDR3, as DNA: TGTGCCAGCAGTGAAGCGAGTCCGCAAGAGACCCAGTACTTC. Translation gives CASSEASPQETQYF.

The V gene is TRBV18, the J gene TRBJ2-5; 11 positions agree with TRBD2. Germline CDR1 and CDR2: KGHSH and LQKENI. After removal of 4 bases from V and 2 bases from J, the junction contained 3 bases not matched to a gene. The CDR3 sequence is 15 residues long. The CDR3 nucleotides read TGTGCCAGCTCACGTGGGACTAGCGGACAAGAGACCCAGTACTTC. Protein product: CASSRGTSGQETQYF. Drawing the rest from reference TRBV18 and TRBJ2-5, the complete variable domain is NAGVMQNPRHLVRRRGQEARLRCSPMKGHSHVYWYRQLPEEGLKFMVYLQKENIIDESGMPKERFSAEFPKEGPSILRIQQVVRGDSAAYFCASSRGTSGQETQYFGPGTRLLVL.

The chain uses TRBV19 and TRBJ2-6; no clear D gene. The CDR3 totals 14 residues. CDR1 LNHDA and CDR2 SQIVND come from the germline V gene (reference sequence). Deletions cut 8 bases from V and 7 bases from J, with 15 bases between. CDR3 protein: CASRDRDRANVLTF. The CDR3, as DNA: TGTGCCAGTCGCGACCGAGATCGAGCCAACGTCCTGACTTTC.

V gene TRBV28 combines with J gene TRBJ1-2; D not resolved. With 1 base removed from V and 8 bases from J, the gap between germline ends came to 11 bases. Germline assignment: CDR1 MDHEN and CDR2 SYDVKM. This CDR3 has 13 residues. This CDR3 is CASSLFGQSGYTF. DNA for the CDR3: TGTGCCAGCAGTTTATTCGGGCAAAGCGGCTACACCTTC.